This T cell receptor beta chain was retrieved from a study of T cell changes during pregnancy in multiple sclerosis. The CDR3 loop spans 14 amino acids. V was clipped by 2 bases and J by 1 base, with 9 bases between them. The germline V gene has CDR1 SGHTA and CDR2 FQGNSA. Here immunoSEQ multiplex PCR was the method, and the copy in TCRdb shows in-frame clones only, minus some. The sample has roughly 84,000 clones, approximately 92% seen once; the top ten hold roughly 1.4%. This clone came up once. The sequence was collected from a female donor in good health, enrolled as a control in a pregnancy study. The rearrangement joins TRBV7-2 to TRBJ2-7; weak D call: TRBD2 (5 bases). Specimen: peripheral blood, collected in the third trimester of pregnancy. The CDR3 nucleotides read TGTGCCAGCAGCTTACCTAGCCTATCCTACGAGCAGTACTTC. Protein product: CASSLPSLSYEQYF.